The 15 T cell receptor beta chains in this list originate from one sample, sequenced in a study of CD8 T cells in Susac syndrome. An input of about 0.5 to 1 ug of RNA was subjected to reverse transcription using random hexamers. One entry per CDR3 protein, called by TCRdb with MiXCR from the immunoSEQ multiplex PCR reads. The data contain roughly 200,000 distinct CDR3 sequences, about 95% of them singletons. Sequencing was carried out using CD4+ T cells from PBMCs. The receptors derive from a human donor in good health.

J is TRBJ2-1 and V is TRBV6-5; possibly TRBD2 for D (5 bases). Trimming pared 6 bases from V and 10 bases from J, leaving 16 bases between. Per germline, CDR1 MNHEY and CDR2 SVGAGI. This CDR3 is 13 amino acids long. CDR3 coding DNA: TGTGCCAGCAGAACGGGATTTGGTGGAGAGCAGTTCTTC. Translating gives CASRTGFGGEQFF.

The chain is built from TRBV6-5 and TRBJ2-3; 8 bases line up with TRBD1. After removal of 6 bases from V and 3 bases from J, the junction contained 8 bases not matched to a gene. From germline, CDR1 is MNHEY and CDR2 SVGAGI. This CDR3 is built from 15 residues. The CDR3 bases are TGTGCCAGCAGCCCCGCGCGGACAGGGACAGATACGCAGTATTTT. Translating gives CASSPARTGTDTQYF.

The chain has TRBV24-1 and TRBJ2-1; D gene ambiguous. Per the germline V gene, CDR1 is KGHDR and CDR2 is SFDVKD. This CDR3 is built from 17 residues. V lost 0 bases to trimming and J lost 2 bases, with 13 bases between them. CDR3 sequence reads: CATSDLRAEHPYNEQFF. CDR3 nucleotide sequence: TGTGCCACCAGTGATTTGCGGGCGGAGCACCCCTACAATGAGCAGTTCTTC.

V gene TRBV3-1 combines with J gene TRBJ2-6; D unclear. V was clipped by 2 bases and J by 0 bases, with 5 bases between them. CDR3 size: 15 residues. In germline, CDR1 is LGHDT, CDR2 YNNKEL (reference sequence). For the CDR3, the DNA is TGTGCCAGCAGCCAACAGCCCTCTGGGGCCAACGTCCTGACTTTC. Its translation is CASSQQPSGANVLTF. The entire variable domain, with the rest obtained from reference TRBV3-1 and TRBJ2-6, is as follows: DTAVSQTPKYLVTQMGNDKSIKCEQNLGHDTMYWYKQDSKKFLKIMFSYNNKELIINETVPNRFSPKSPDKAHLNLHINSLELGDSAVYFCASSQQPSGANVLTFGAGSRLTVL.

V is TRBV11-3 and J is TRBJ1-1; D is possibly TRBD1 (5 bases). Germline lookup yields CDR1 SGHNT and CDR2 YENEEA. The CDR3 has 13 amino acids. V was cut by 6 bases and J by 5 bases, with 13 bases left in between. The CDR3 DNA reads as TGTGCCAGCAGTATAACAGGACATACTGAAGCTTTCTTT. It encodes CASSITGHTEAFF.

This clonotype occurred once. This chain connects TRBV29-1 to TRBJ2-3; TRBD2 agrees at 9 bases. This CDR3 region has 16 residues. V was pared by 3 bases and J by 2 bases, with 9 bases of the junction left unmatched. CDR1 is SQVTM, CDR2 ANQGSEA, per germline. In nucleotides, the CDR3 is TGCAGCGTTGAGGGTAGCGGGAGATGGGCCACAGATACGCAGTATTTT. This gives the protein CSVEGSGRWATDTQYF.

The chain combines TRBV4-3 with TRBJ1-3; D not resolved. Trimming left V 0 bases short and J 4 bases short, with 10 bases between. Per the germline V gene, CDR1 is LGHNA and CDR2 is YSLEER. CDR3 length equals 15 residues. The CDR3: CASSQDGGSGNTIYF. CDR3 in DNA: TGCGCCAGCAGCCAAGATGGAGGATCGGGAAACACCATATATTTT.

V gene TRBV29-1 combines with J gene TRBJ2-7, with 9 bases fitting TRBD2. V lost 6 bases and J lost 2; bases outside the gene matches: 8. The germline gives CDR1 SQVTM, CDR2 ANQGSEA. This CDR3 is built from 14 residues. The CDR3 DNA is TGCAGCGTGGCGGTAGCGGGAGACGCCTACGAGCAGTACTTC. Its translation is CSVAVAGDAYEQYF.

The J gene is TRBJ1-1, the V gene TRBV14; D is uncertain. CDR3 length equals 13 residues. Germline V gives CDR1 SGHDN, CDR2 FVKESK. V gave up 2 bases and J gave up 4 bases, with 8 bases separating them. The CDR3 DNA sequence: TGTGCCAGCAGCCAAATTGCGGGCACTGAAGCTTTCTTT. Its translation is CASSQIAGTEAFF.

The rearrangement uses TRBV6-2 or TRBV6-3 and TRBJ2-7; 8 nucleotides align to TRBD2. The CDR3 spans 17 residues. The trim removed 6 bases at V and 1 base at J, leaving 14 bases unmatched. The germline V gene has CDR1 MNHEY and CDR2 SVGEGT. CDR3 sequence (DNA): TGTGCCAGCAGCCTCCCTCTAACTAGCGGAGCTTCCTACGAGCAGTACTTC. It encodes CASSLPLTSGASYEQYF.

CDR3 sequence reads: CASSATSGSYNEQFF. In DNA form, the CDR3 reads TGTGCCAGCAGCGCAACTAGCGGGAGTTACAATGAGCAGTTCTTC. The genes are TRBV5-4 and TRBJ2-1, with TRBD2 matching 11 bases. J was trimmed by 4 bases and V by 4 bases; bases with no gene match: 4. The CDR3 runs 15 residues. Germline V gene data show CDR1 as SGHNT and CDR2 as YYREEE (reference sequence).

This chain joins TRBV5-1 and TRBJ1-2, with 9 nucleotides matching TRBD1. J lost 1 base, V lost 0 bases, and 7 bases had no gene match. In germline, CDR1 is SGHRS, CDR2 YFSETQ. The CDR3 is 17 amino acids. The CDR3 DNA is TGCGCCAGCAGCTTGGTGGGACAGGGCTTTGGTAACTATGGCTACACCTTC. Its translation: CASSLVGQGFGNYGYTF.

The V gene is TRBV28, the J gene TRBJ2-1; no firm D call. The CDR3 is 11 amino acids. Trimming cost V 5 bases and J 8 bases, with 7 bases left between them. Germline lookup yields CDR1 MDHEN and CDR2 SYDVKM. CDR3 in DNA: TGTGCCAGCAGTCGATTGGATGAGCAGTTCTTC. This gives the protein CASSRLDEQFF.

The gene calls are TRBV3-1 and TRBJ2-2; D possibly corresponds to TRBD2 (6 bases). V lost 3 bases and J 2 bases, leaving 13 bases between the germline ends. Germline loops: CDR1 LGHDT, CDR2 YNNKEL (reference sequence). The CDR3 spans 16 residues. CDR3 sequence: CASSQRLGVNTGELFF. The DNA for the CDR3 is TGTGCCAGCAGCCAGCGACTAGGGGTTAACACCGGGGAGCTGTTTTTT.

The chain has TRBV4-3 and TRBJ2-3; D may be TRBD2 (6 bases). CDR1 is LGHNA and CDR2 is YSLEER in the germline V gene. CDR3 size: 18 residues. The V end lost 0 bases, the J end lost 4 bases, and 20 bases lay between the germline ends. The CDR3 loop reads CASSQELPAAGSADTQYF. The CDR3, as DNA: TGCGCCAGCAGCCAAGAATTGCCCGCCGCGGGATCGGCAGATACGCAGTATTTT.